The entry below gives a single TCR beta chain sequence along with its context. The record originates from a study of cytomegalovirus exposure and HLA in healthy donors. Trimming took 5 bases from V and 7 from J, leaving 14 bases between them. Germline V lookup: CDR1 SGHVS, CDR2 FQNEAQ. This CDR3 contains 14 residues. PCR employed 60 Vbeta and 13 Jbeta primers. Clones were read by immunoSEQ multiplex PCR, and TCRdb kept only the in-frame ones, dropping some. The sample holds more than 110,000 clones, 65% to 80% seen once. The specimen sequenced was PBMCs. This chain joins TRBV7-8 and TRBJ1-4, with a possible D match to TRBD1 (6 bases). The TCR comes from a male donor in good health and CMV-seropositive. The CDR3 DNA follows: TGTGCCAGCAGCACGGGAAGGGGGAGTGAAAAACTGTTTTTT. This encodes CASSTGRGSEKLFF.